Listed below are T cell receptor beta chains from one sample, sequenced in a study of blood T cell repertoires in COVID-19. TCRdb's table, derived via immunoSEQ multiplex PCR, lists solely in-frame clones and lacks some. Of about 170,000 clones in the sample, about 83% were seen once. Sequenced: peripheral blood. The receptors originated from a woman of 80 years or more with COVID-19, enrolled during active disease. CDR3s include the opening cysteine and the closing phenylalanine or tryptophan. D genes are given only for firm matches. Size is stated for part of the rows, as once, few or many counts, or as a class when the clone is expanded.

j_call,v_call,d_call,clone_size,cdr3_nt,cdr3_aa
TRBJ1-5,TRBV7-2,TRBD1,.,TGTGCCAGCAGCATAACAGGGGGCGTGAATCAGCCCCAGCATTTT,CASSITGGVNQPQHF
TRBJ2-7,TRBV5-1,TRBD2,.,TGCGCCAGCAGCTGGTCTAGCGGGAGGAACGAGCAGTACTTC,CASSWSSGRNEQYF
TRBJ2-5,TRBV20-1,.,.,TGCAGTGCTAGTTTACCCTCGAGCCAAGAGACCCAGTACTTC,CSASLPSSQETQYF
TRBJ2-5,TRBV10-3,.,.,TGTGCCATCAGTGGGGCTGGGGCGGCGACCCAGTACTTC,CAISGAGAATQYF
TRBJ2-3,TRBV29-1,.,.,TGCAGCGTTGAGCAGGGCACAGATACGCAGTATTTT,CSVEQGTDTQYF
TRBJ1-1,TRBV19,.,.,TGTGCCACCCAACAGGGAAATATGAACACTGAAGCTTTCTTT,CATQQGNMNTEAFF
TRBJ1-4,TRBV6-5,.,once,TGTGCCAGCAGAAAAAGGGGAACCGAAAAACTGTTTTTT,CASRKRGTEKLFF
TRBJ2-7,TRBV2,TRBD1,.,TGTGCCAGCAGGCGGACAGGCTTTTTCGAGCAGTACTTC,CASRRTGFFEQYF
TRBJ2-2,TRBV9,.,.,TGTGCCAGCAGCGTCCAACTGGTAAACACCGGGGAGCTGTTTTTT,CASSVQLVNTGELFF
TRBJ1-6,TRBV27,.,.,TGTGCCAGCAGTTTTAGCGTTGTCTCCTATAATTCACCCCTCCACTTT,CASSFSVVSYNSPLHF
TRBJ2-1,TRBV4-1,TRBD2,.,TGCGCCAGCAGCCAAGATCGACTAGCGGGAGTAGGGGAGCAGTTCTTC,CASSQDRLAGVGEQFF
TRBJ2-1,TRBV2,.,.,TGTGCCAGCAGTGAACAGGGCCGCTACAATGAGCAGTTCTTC,CASSEQGRYNEQFF
TRBJ1-5,TRBV5-1,TRBD1,.,TGCGCCAGCAGCCAGGGGGCAGGGAATCAGCCCCAGCATTTT,CASSQGAGNQPQHF
TRBJ2-1,TRBV29-1,.,.,TGCAGCGCCATACTAGCACAGAAGAGAAATGAGCAGTTCTTC,CSAILAQKRNEQFF
TRBJ1-1,TRBV9,.,.,TGTGCCAGCAGCGTGGGCACGAACACTGAAGCTTTCTTT,CASSVGTNTEAFF
TRBJ2-5,TRBV30,TRBD1,.,TGTGCCTGGAGTGTACACAGGGGCCGGGAGACCCAGTACTTC,CAWSVHRGRETQYF
TRBJ2-3,TRBV7-9,.,.,TGTGCCAGCAGCTTAGAAGGGGCTTACACAGATACGCAGTATTTT,CASSLEGAYTDTQYF
TRBJ2-7,TRBV4-2,.,once,TGTGCCAGCAGCCAAGATGGGAGACTAGGGAACTACGAGCAGTACTTC,CASSQDGRLGNYEQYF
TRBJ2-7,TRBV7-9,TRBD2,few,TGTGCCAGCAGCCGAGGGGACAGGGCGACTAGCGGGGACCGCTACGAGCAGTACTTC,CASSRGDRATSGDRYEQYF
TRBJ2-3,TRBV10-3,TRBD2,.,TGTGCCATCAGACCGACTAGCGGGGGAGGAGATACGCAGTATTTT,CAIRPTSGGGDTQYF
TRBJ1-2,TRBV5-6,.,.,TGTGCCAGCAGGCCCGGTCAGGGCTTTTTGGGCTACACCTTC,CASRPGQGFLGYTF
TRBJ1-1,TRBV7-6,.,.,TGTGCCAGCAGCCCAAATCCGGGGGTGAACACTGAAGCTTTCTTT,CASSPNPGVNTEAFF
TRBJ2-2,TRBV5-1,TRBD1,.,TGCGCCAGCAGCTCCGGGACAGGTTACACCGGGGAGCTGTTTTTT,CASSSGTGYTGELFF
TRBJ1-1,TRBV19,TRBD1,few,TGTGCCAGTAGTCGACCAGGGGGTACGCGTGAAGCTTTCTTT,CASSRPGGTREAFF
TRBJ2-5,TRBV28,TRBD2,few,TGTGCCAGCAGTTCCCCGGTTAGCGGGGGGACCCAGTACTTC,CASSSPVSGGTQYF
TRBJ2-3,TRBV29-1,.,once,TGCAGCGCCTCGGGACTCCGCACAGATACGCAGTATTTT,CSASGLRTDTQYF
TRBJ1-4,TRBV4-2,.,.,TGTGCCAGCAGCTATACAACTAATGAAAAACTGTTTTTT,CASSYTTNEKLFF
TRBJ1-6,TRBV19,TRBD1,.,TGTGCCAGTAGTATGGACAGGGGAAGCTCCTATAATTCACCCCTCCACTTT,CASSMDRGSSYNSPLHF
TRBJ1-1,TRBV6-6,.,.,TGTGCCAGCAGTTCCGCTCGAGGAACTGAAGCTTTCTTT,CASSSARGTEAFF
TRBJ2-5,TRBV9,.,.,TGTGCCAGCAGCGTATCTGCAGGACAGCGGCAAGAGACCCAGTACTTC,CASSVSAGQRQETQYF
TRBJ1-1,TRBV5-1,.,.,TGCGCCAGCAGCTTCGGGGGTGCTACGAACACTGAAGCTTTCTTT,CASSFGGATNTEAFF
TRBJ2-7,TRBV28,TRBD2,.,TGTGCCAGCCTGGCTAGCGGGAGCTACGAGCAGTACTTC,CASLASGSYEQYF